This TCR beta chain comes out of a study of shared clonotypes between healthy human individuals. Repertoires were generated with immunoSEQ multiplex PCR, while TCRdb's copy carries only in-frame clones and drops some. The sample has millions of clones, roughly 91% seen once; the top ten hold more than 1.5%. This CDR3 is built from 15 residues. Between the trimmed V and J ends, which lost 5 bases and 7 bases, there was a span of 20 bases. The germline V gene has CDR1 SGHVS and CDR2 FNYEAQ. Naive CD8 cells were CD45RO-negative, positively selected for CCR7, excluding terminally differentiated effector memory CD45RA+ cells.

Sequencing input: naive CD8+ T cells from PBMCs. The clonotype was recovered from a man aged 18 to 29 in good health. Some clones in this sample may be carry-over from other donors' samples. The chain recombines TRBV7-6 with TRBJ1-1; maybe TRBD1 (6 bases). DNA for the CDR3: TGTGCCAGCAGCCAGGACGGGGGGCGAAGGGATGAAGCTTTCTTT. Its protein is CASSQDGGRRDEAFF. The full variable domain, rest sourced from reference TRBV7-6 and TRBJ1-1, is GAGVSQSPRYKVTKRGQDVALRCDPISGHVSLYWYRQALGQGPEFLTYFNYEAQQDKSGLPNDRFSAERPEGSISTLTIQRTEQRDSAMYRCASSQDGGRRDEAFFGQGTRLTVV.